The 3 T cell receptor beta chains below all came from one sample that was sequenced in a study of T-cell reconstitution after alpha-beta-depleted transplantation in children. Molecular barcoding with unique molecular identifiers was used for the TCRbeta library. TCRdb re-called the PCR reads through MiXCR, storing one row per CDR3 protein. The sample contains roughly 300,000 distinct CDR3 sequences, more than 8% of which appear only once. The sequenced sample was PBMCs from the stem cell graft donor, obtained from the stem cell graft. These TCRs come from a human donor who donated a stem cell graft to a child with SCID.

In its sample, this clonotype was seen many times. The chain joins TRBV5-1 to TRBJ2-1; D may be TRBD1 (6 bases). Trimming removed 0 bases at V and 9 bases at J, with 13 bases between. Germline assignment: CDR1 SGHRS and CDR2 YFSETQ. The CDR3 totals 14 residues. The DNA of the CDR3 is TGCGCCAGCAGCTTGGACAGGGTTAAGGGTGAGCAGTTCTTC. It yields the protein CASSLDRVKGEQFF.

This clonotype has a handful of counts. The V call is TRBV18, the J call TRBJ2-3; D ambiguous. There are 18 residues in the CDR3. The germline CDR1 and CDR2 sequences are KGHSH and LQKENI. Trimming removed 0 bases from V and 1 base from J, with 17 bases in between. The CDR3 loop reads CASSPPGLRRPRTDTQYF. CDR3 bases: TGTGCCAGCTCACCACCCGGATTGCGGCGCCCGCGCACAGATACGCAGTATTTT.

The V gene is TRBV12-3 or TRBV12-4, the J gene TRBJ1-5; TRBD1 is a possible D gene (5 bases). With 6 bases removed from V and 5 bases from J, the gap between germline ends came to 14 bases. The length of the CDR3 is 14 residues. In DNA, the CDR3 is TGTGCCAGCAGAGCTGGGACGATCCATCAGCCCCAGCATTTT. As protein: CASRAGTIHQPQHF.